This passage covers 23 T cell receptor beta chains from one sample sequenced in a study of cytomegalovirus exposure and HLA in healthy donors. Vbeta (60) and Jbeta (13) primers were used in the PCR. Generated by immunoSEQ multiplex PCR, the TCRdb table keeps only in-frame clones and is missing some. In all, the sample yields about 130,000 clones. Sequencing was carried out using PBMCs. The source of these receptors is a woman in her thirties or forties in good health and CMV-seropositive.

This chain connects TRBV29-1 to TRBJ1-6; 7 bases agree with TRBD1. V lost 4 bases to trimming and J lost 7 bases; unmatched junction nucleotides: 7. Germline CDR1 is SQVTM and CDR2 is ANQGSEA. The length of the CDR3 is 14 residues. CDR3 bases: TGCAGCGTTGGCTTCGACAGGGCAAATTCACCCCTCCACTTT. This gives the protein CSVGFDRANSPLHF.

The genes are TRBV4-1 and TRBJ1-1, with 9 bases matching TRBD1. This CDR3 is 14 amino acids long. V lost 4 bases and J lost 1; bases outside the gene matches: 1. Per germline, CDR1 MGHRA and CDR2 YSYEKL. CDR3 region: CASSLTGGNTEAFF. In DNA, the CDR3 is TGCGCCAGCAGCCTGACAGGGGGGAACACTGAAGCTTTCTTT.

V is TRBV5-8 and J is TRBJ2-5, with 7 bases identical to TRBD2. The end of the DNA is better explained by TRBJ2-7, so the J call may be wrong. CDR1 and CDR2 (germline): SGHTS, YDEGEE. The CDR3 runs 16 residues. The DNA of the CDR3 is TGTGCCAGCAGCTTGGGTATGCGCGGGAGAACCTACGAGCAGTACTTC. This encodes CASSLGMRGRTYEQYF.

The DNA of the CDR3 is TGTGCCATCAGCTGGCAGGGTTCAGATACGCAGTATTTT. This translates into CAISWQGSDTQYF. V gene TRBV10-3 combines with J gene TRBJ2-3; D may be TRBD1 (5 bases). Looked up from germline, CDR1 is ENHRY and CDR2 is SYGVKD. The length of the CDR3 is 13 residues. With 6 bases removed from V and 4 bases from J, the gap between germline ends came to 11 bases.

This sequence joins TRBV28 and TRBJ1-3; 7 bases line up with TRBD1. The trim removed 5 bases at V and 5 bases at J, leaving 6 bases unmatched. The CDR3 sequence is 14 residues long. CDR1 is MDHEN and CDR2 is SYDVKM in the germline V gene. CDR3 bases: TGTGCCAGCAGTCTCCGGGACAGTCGAAACACCATATATTTT. This codes for CASSLRDSRNTIYF.

The chain combines TRBV28 with TRBJ2-7; perhaps TRBD2 as D (6 bases). CDR3 length: 11 amino acids. The germline CDR1 and CDR2 sequences are MDHEN and SYDVKM. V gave up 8 bases and J gave up 2 bases, with 7 bases separating them. The CDR3 nucleotides are TGTGCCAGCGTAGCGGCCTACGAGCAGTACTTC. This gives the protein CASVAAYEQYF. Complete variable domain (other parts from reference TRBV28 and TRBJ2-7): DVKVTQSSRYLVKRTGEKVFLECVQDMDHENMFWYRQDPGLGLRLIYFSYDVKMKEKGDIPEGYSVSREKKERFSLILESASTNQTSMYLCASVAAYEQYFGPGTRLTVT.

This chain connects TRBV30 to TRBJ2-7, with D unclear. CDR3 size: 13 residues. V lost 0 bases, J lost 2 bases, and 8 bases lay in between. The germline gives CDR1 GTSNPN, CDR2 SVGIG (reference sequence). For the CDR3, the DNA is TGTGCCTGGAGTGTCTTGCAGGCCTACGAGCAGTACTTC. Encoded protein: CAWSVLQAYEQYF.

J is TRBJ1-1 and V is TRBV11-2; possibly TRBD1 for D (6 bases). The CDR3 totals 14 residues. V was pared by 5 bases and J by 1 base, with 11 bases between. Germline CDR1 is SGHAT and CDR2 is FQNNGV. The CDR3 nucleotides are TGTGCCAGCAGCCGCGGACAGACGAACACTGAAGCTTTCTTT. Protein: CASSRGQTNTEAFF.

The chain is built from TRBV7-2 and TRBJ2-5; D is perhaps TRBD2 (5 bases). Matching the DNA end better, TRBJ2-7 makes the J call doubtful. The germline CDR1 and CDR2 sequences are SGHTA and FQGNSA. The CDR3 is 15 residues long. The CDR3 reads CASSFSRALAYEQYF. The CDR3 DNA follows: TGTGCCAGCAGCTTTTCGCGGGCATTGGCCTACGAGCAGTACTTC.

The V call is TRBV15, the J call TRBJ1-3, with a weak D call TRBD1 (6 bases). The CDR3 spans 15 residues. The germline gives CDR1 LNHNV, CDR2 YYDKDF (reference sequence). V gave up 5 bases and J gave up 0 bases, with 11 bases separating them. In DNA, the CDR3 is TGTGCCACCAGCTCTAGGGACATCTCTGGAAACACCATATATTTT. It encodes CATSSRDISGNTIYF.

The chain links TRBV28 to TRBJ1-1, with D possibly TRBD1 on 6 matching bases. CDR1 and CDR2 from the germline V gene are MDHEN and SYDVKM. V was trimmed by 5 bases and J by 0 bases, leaving 13 bases between them. The CDR3 runs 15 residues. The CDR3 region has the DNA TGTGCCAGCAGTGGGGGACACCTCATGAACACTGAAGCTTTCTTT. Its translation is CASSGGHLMNTEAFF. Full variable domain (remainder filled in from reference TRBV28 and TRBJ1-1): DVKVTQSSRYLVKRTGEKVFLECVQDMDHENMFWYRQDPGLGLRLIYFSYDVKMKEKGDIPEGYSVSREKKERFSLILESASTNQTSMYLCASSGGHLMNTEAFFGQGTRLTVV.

This sequence joins TRBV27 and TRBJ2-1; tentative D call: TRBD2 (6 bases). Between the trimmed V and J ends, which lost 6 bases and 5 bases, there was a span of 11 bases. In germline, CDR1 is MNHEY, CDR2 SMNVEV (reference sequence). The CDR3 length is 13 residues. The CDR3 DNA is TGTGCCAGCAGCGGGAGTAGTGACAATGAGCAGTTCTTC. This codes for CASSGSSDNEQFF.

The chain links TRBV13 to TRBJ2-6; D not resolved. Germline assignment: CDR1 PRHDT and CDR2 FYEKMQ (reference sequence). The V and J ends lost 3 bases and 0 bases respectively, with 9 bases between them. This CDR3 region has 16 residues. In nucleotides, the CDR3 is TGTGCCAGCAGCTTGCTGGGCCTCTCTGGGGCCAACGTCCTGACTTTC. Amino acid sequence: CASSLLGLSGANVLTF.

This rearrangement joins TRBV30 to TRBJ1-3; D is perhaps TRBD1 (5 bases). Germline V lookup: CDR1 GTSNPN, CDR2 SVGIG (reference sequence). Trimming took off 0 bases at V and 3 bases at J, with 12 bases between the two ends. CDR3 size: 15 residues. The CDR3 loop is CAWSVLGGNGNTIYF. In DNA, the CDR3 is TGTGCCTGGAGTGTACTTGGGGGGAATGGAAACACCATATATTTT.

The chain recombines TRBV7-3 with TRBJ2-2, with 8 bases fitting TRBD2. Germline CDR1 reads SGHTA; CDR2 reads FQGTGA. CDR3 length: 16 amino acids. The J segment lost 2 bases and the V segment lost 5 bases, leaving 7 bases of the junction unmatched. The CDR3 sequence is CASSPGGGLNTGELFF. CDR3 in DNA: TGTGCCAGCAGCCCCGGGGGGGGTCTAAACACCGGGGAGCTGTTTTTT. Full variable domain (outside the CDR3, taken from reference TRBV7-3 and TRBJ2-2): GAGVSQTPSNKVTEKGKYVELRCDPISGHTALYWYRQSLGQGPEFLIYFQGTGAADDSGLPNDRFFAVRPEGSVSTLKIQRTERGDSAVYLCASSPGGGLNTGELFFGEGSRLTVL.

This chain connects TRBV7-3 to TRBJ1-5; D is unclear. Germline CDR1 reads SGHTA; CDR2 reads FQGTGA. The CDR3 is 17 residues long. V was trimmed by 1 base and J by 4 bases, leaving 17 bases between them. CDR3 amino acids: CASSLISPWQANQPQHF. CDR3 nucleotides: TGTGCCAGCAGCTTAATTTCCCCGTGGCAGGCAAATCAGCCCCAGCATTTT.

The CDR3 region has the DNA TGTGCCAGCAGTGTTTCACAGGGAGAACAGCCCCAGCATTTT. Translating it yields CASSVSQGEQPQHF. The genes are TRBV28 and TRBJ1-5; a weak D match, TRBD1 (6 bases). V was shortened by 5 bases and J by 7 bases, with 15 bases between the two germline ends. Germline assignment: CDR1 MDHEN and CDR2 SYDVKM. There are 14 residues in the CDR3.

The rearrangement uses TRBV11-2 and TRBJ2-3, with 9 bases that match TRBD2. Germline V lookup: CDR1 SGHAT, CDR2 FQNNGV. The length of the CDR3 is 16 residues. The trim removed 5 bases at V and 0 bases at J, leaving 6 bases unmatched. The CDR3 loop reads CASSLIAGVSTDTQYF. The CDR3 coding sequence is TGTGCCAGCAGCCTCATAGCGGGGGTTAGCACAGATACGCAGTATTTT.

CDR3 coding DNA: TGTGCCAGCAGCTTACTAGCGGGAGATAGTTACGAGCAGTACTTC. This codes for CASSLLAGDSYEQYF. The chain couples TRBV7-3 to TRBJ2-7, with TRBD2 identical over 10 bases. In germline, CDR1 is SGHTA, CDR2 FQGTGA. The length of the CDR3 is 15 residues. The trim removed 2 bases at V and 4 bases at J, leaving 5 bases unmatched.

The chain has TRBV29-1 and TRBJ2-5, with TRBD2 identical over 7 bases. The J segment lost 5 bases and the V segment lost 4 bases, leaving 4 bases of the junction unmatched. This CDR3 is 12 amino acids long. From germline, CDR1 is SQVTM and CDR2 ANQGSEA. The CDR3 protein is CSVVGGSETQYF. CDR3 in DNA: TGCAGCGTTGTGGGGGGGTCCGAGACCCAGTACTTC. The variable domain in full, with the rest retrieved from reference TRBV29-1 and TRBJ2-5, is SAVISQKPSRDICQRGTSLTIQCQVDSQVTMMFWYRQQPGQSLTLIATANQGSEATYESGFVIDKFPISRPNLTFSTLTVSNMSPEDSSIYLCSVVGGSETQYFGPGTRLLVL.

The chain has TRBV2 and TRBJ1-3; D remains unclear. CDR3 length equals 14 residues. Germline CDR1 and CDR2: SNHLY and FYNNEI. Between the trimmed V and J ends, which lost 11 bases and 1 base, there was a span of 15 bases. CDR3 bases: TGTGCCGGCTCCGGGAGTCGGTCTGGAAACACCATATATTTT. Translation: CAGSGSRSGNTIYF.

The CDR3 spells CASSSLDRVQGEQYF. The CDR3 DNA is TGCGCCAGCAGCTCCCTAGACAGGGTTCAGGGCGAGCAGTACTTC. This sequence joins TRBV5-1 and TRBJ2-7, with TRBD1 matching 7 bases. This CDR3 comprises 15 residues. CDR1 SGHRS and CDR2 YFSETQ come from the germline V gene. V dropped 3 bases and J dropped 6; count of bases not matched to a gene: 12. The complete variable domain, with remaining parts taken from reference TRBV5-1 and TRBJ2-7, reads KAGVTQTPRYLIKTRGQQVTLSCSPISGHRSVSWYQQTPGQGLQFLFEYFSETQRNKGNFPGRFSGRQFSNSRSEMNVSTLELGDSALYLCASSSLDRVQGEQYFGPGTRLTVT.

The chain carries TRBV2 and TRBJ1-2; D unclear. Per the germline V gene, CDR1 is SNHLY and CDR2 is FYNNEI. Trimming removed 6 bases from V and 2 bases from J, with 16 bases in between. This CDR3 is built from 15 residues. The CDR3 bases are TGTGCCAGCAGAACGAGTGGTAGTTACAACTATGGCTACACCTTC. This gives the protein CASRTSGSYNYGYTF.